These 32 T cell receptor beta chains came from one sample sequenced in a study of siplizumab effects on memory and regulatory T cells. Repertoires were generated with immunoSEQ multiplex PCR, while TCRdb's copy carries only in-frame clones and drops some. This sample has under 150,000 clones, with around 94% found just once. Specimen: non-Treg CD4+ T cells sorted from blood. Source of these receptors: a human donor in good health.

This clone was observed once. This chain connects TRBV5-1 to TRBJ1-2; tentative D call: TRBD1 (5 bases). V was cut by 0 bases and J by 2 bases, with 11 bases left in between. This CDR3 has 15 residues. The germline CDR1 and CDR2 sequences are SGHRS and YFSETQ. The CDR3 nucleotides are TGCGCCAGCAGCTTGGGTCTGACAGCAAACTATGGCTACACCTTC. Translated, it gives CASSLGLTANYGYTF.

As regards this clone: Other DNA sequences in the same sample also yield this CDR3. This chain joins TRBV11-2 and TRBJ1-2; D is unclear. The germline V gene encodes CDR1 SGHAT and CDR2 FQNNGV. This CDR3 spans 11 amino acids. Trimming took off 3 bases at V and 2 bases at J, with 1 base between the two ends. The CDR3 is CASSFNYGYTF. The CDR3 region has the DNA TGTGCCAGCAGCTTCAACTATGGCTACACCTTC.

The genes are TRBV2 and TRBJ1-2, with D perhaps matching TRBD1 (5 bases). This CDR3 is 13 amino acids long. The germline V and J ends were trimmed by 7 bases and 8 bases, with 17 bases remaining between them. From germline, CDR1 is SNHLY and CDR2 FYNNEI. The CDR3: CASNMGPRIGYTF. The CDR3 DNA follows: TGTGCCAGCAACATGGGACCGAGGATAGGCTACACCTTC.

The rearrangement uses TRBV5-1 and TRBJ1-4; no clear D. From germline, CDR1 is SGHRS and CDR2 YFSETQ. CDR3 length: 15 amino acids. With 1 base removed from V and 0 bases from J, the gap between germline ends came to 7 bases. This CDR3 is CASSLRPSTNEKLFF. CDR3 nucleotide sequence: TGCGCCAGCAGCTTGCGGCCCTCAACTAATGAAAAACTGTTTTTT.

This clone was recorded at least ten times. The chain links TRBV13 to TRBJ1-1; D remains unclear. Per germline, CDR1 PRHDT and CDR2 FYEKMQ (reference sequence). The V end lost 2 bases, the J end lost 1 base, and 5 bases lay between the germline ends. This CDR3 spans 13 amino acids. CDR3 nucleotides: TGTGCCAGCAGCTTAAATGGGAACACTGAAGCTTTCTTT. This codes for CASSLNGNTEAFF.

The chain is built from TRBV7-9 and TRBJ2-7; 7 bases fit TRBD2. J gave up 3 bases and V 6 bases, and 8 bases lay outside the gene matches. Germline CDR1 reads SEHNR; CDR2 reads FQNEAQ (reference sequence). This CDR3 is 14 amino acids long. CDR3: CASRHRGRDYEQYF. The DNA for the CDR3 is TGTGCCAGCAGACATCGCGGGAGAGACTACGAGCAGTACTTC.

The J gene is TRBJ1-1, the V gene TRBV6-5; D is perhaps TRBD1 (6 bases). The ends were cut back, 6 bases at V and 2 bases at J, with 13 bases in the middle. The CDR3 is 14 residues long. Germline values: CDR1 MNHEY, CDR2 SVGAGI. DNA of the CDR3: TGTGCCAGCAGGTCCGGGACACCAAACACTGAAGCTTTCTTT. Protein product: CASRSGTPNTEAFF.

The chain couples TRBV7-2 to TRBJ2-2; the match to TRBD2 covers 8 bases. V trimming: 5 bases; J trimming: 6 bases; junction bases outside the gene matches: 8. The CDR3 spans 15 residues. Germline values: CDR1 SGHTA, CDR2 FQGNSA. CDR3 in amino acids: CASSGRLASAGELFF. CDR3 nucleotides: TGTGCCAGCAGCGGTCGACTAGCGTCAGCCGGGGAGCTGTTTTTT.

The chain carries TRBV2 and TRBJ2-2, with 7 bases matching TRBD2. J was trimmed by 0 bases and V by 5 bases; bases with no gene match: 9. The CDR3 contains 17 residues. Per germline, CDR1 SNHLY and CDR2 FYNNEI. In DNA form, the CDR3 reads TGTGCCAGCAGTAGGGAGGGAGGGTTAGCGAACACCGGGGAGCTGTTTTTT. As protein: CASSREGGLANTGELFF.

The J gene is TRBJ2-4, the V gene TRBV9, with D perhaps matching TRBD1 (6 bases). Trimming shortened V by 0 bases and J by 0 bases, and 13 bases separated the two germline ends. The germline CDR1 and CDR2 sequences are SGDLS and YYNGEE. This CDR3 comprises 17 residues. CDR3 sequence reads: CASSVEGEGRAKNIQYF. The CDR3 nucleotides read TGTGCCAGCAGCGTAGAGGGGGAAGGGCGAGCCAAAAACATTCAGTACTTC.

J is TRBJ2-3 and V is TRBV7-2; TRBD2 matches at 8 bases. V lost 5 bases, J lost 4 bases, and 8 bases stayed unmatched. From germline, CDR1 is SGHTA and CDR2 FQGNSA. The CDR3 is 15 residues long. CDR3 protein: CASSLQRERADTQYF. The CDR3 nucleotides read TGTGCCAGCAGCCTTCAGCGGGAGAGGGCAGATACGCAGTATTTT.

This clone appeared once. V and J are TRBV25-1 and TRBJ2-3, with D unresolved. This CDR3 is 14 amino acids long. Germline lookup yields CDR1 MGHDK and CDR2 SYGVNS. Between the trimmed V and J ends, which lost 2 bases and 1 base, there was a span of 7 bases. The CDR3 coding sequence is TGTGCCAGCAGTGAAAGGCAGGGCACAGATACGCAGTATTTT. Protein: CASSERQGTDTQYF.

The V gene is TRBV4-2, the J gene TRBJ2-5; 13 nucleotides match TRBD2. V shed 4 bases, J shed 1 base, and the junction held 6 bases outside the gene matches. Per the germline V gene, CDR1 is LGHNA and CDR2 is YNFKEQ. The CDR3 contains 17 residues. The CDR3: CASSRRLAGGLQETQYF. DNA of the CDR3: TGTGCCAGCAGCCGCCGACTAGCGGGGGGACTCCAAGAGACCCAGTACTTC.

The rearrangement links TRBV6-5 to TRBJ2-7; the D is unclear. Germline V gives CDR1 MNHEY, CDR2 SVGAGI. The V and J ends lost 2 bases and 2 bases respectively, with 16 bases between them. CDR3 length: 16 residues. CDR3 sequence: CASSYTLRLDAYEQYF. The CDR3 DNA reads TGTGCCAGCAGTTACACCCTAAGGCTAGACGCCTACGAGCAGTACTTC.

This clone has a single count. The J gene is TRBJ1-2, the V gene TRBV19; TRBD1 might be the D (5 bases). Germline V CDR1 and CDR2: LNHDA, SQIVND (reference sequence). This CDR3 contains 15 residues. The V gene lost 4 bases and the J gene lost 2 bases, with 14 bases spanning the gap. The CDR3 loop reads CASSTDRPYNYGYTF. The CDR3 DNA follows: TGTGCCAGTAGTACCGACAGACCCTACAACTATGGCTACACCTTC.

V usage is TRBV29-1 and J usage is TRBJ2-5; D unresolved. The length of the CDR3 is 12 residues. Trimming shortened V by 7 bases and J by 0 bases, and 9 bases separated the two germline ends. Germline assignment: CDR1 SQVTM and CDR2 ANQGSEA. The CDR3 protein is CSAEEYQETQYF. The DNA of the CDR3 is TGCAGCGCCGAGGAGTACCAAGAGACCCAGTACTTC.

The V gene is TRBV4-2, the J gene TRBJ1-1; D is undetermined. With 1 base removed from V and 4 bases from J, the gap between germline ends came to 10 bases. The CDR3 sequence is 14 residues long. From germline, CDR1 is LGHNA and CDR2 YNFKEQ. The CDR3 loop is CASSQAMSSTEAFF. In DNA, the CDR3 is TGTGCCAGCAGCCAAGCAATGAGTAGCACTGAAGCTTTCTTT.

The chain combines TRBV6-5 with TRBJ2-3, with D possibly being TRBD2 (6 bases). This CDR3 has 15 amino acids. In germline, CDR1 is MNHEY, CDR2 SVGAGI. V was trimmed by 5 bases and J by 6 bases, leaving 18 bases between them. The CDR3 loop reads CASSRSGVVWDTQYF. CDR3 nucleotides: TGTGCCAGCAGTCGATCGGGGGTCGTATGGGATACGCAGTATTTT.

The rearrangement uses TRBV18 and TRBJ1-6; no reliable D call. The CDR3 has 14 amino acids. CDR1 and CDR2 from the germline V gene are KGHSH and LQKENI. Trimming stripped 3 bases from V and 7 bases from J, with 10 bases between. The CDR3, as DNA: TGTGCCAGCTCACCGGGAACGGGAAATTCACCCCTCCACTTT. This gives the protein CASSPGTGNSPLHF.

The CDR3 sequence: CASSRGTGGNYGYTF. The CDR3 bases are TGTGCCAGCAGCCGCGGGACAGGGGGCAACTATGGCTACACCTTC. This chain joins TRBV5-4 and TRBJ1-2; 12 bases map to TRBD1. CDR3 length: 15 residues. After removal of 4 bases from V and 2 bases from J, the junction contained 3 bases not matched to a gene. Germline V gene sequence: CDR1 SGHNT, CDR2 YYREEE (reference sequence).

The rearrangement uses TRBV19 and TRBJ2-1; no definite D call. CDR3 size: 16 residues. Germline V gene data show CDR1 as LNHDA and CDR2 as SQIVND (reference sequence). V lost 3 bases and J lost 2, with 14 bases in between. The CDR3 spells CASSIYRSSPYNEQFF. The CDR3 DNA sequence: TGTGCCAGTAGTATCTATCGTAGCAGTCCCTACAATGAGCAGTTCTTC.

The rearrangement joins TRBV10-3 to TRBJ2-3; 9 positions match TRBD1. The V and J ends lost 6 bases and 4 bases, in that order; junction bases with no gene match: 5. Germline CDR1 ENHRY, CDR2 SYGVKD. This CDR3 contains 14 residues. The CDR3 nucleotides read TGTGCCATCAGCATGGGACAGGGCTCAGATACGCAGTATTTT. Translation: CAISMGQGSDTQYF.

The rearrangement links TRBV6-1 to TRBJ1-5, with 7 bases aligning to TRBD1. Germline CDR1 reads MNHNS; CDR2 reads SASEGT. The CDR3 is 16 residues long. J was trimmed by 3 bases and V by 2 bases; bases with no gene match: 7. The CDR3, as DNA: TGTGCCAGCAGTGAATTCGGGACAGCTTACAATCAGCCCCAGCATTTT. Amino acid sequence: CASSEFGTAYNQPQHF.

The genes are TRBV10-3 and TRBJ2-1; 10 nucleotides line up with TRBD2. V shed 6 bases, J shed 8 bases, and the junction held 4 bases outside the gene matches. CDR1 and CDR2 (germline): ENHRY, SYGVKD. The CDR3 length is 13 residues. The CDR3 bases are TGTGCCATCAGCCTAGCGGGAGTTTATGAGCAGTTCTTC. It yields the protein CAISLAGVYEQFF.

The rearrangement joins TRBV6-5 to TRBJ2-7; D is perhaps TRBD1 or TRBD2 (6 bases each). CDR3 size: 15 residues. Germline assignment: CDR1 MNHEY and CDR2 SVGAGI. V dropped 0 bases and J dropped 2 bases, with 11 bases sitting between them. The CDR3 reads CASSYSEGGTYEQYF. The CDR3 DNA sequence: TGTGCCAGCAGTTACTCGGAGGGGGGTACCTACGAGCAGTACTTC.

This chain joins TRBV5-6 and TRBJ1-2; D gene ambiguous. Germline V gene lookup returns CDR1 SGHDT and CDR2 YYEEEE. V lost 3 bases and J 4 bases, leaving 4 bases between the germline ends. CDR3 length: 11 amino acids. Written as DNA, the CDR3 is TGTGCCAGCAGCTCCGGCTATGGCTACACCTTC. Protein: CASSSGYGYTF.

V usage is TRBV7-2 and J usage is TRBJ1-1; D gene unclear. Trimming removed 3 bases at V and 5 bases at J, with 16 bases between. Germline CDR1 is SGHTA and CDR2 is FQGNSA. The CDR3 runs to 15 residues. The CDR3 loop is CASSFSGTLGTEAFF. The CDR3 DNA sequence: TGTGCCAGCAGCTTTAGTGGAACTCTGGGTACTGAAGCTTTCTTT.

CDR3 region: CASATSRGGNEQFF. Written as DNA, the CDR3 is TGTGCCAGCGCGACTAGCCGAGGGGGCAATGAGCAGTTCTTC. The chain is built from TRBV2 and TRBJ2-1; D may be TRBD2 (7 bases). V lost 8 bases and J 6 bases, leaving 17 bases between the germline ends. CDR3 length: 14 amino acids. The germline gives CDR1 SNHLY, CDR2 FYNNEI.

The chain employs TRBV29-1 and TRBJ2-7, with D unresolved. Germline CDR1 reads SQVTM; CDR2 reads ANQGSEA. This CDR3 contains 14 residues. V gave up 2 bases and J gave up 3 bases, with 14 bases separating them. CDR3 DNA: TGCAGCGTTGAATCTATTGGCAAGAACTACGAGCAGTACTTC. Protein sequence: CSVESIGKNYEQYF.

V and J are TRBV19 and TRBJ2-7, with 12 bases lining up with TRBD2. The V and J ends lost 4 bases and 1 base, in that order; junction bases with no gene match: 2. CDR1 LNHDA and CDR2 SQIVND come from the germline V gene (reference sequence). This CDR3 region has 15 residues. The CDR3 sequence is CASSRGLAGSYEQYF. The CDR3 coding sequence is TGTGCCAGTAGTAGGGGACTAGCGGGTTCCTACGAGCAGTACTTC. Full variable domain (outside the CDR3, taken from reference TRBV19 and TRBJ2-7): DGGITQSPKYLFRKEGQNVTLSCEQNLNHDAMYWYRQDPGQGLRLIYYSQIVNDFQKGDIAEGYSVSREKKESFPLTVTSAQKNPTAFYLCASSRGLAGSYEQYFGPGTRLTVT.

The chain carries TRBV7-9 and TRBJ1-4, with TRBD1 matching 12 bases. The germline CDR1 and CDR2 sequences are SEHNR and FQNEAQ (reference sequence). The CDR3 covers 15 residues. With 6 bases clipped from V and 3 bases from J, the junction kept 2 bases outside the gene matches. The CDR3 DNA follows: TGTGCCAGCAGGGGACAGGGGGCACCTAATGAAAAACTGTTTTTT. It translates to CASRGQGAPNEKLFF.

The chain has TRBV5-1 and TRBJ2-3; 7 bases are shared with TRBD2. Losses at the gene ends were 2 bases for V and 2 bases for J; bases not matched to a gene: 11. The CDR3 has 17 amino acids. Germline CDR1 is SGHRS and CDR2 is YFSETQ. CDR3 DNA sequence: TGCGCCAGCAGCTTAATTCCGAGACGGGGGGTCACAGATACGCAGTATTTT. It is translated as CASSLIPRRGVTDTQYF.